The following is a T cell receptor (beta chain) sequence with its context. V dropped 7 bases and J dropped 7 bases, with 14 bases sitting between them. The CDR3 totals 12 residues. CDR1 is MRHNA, CDR2 SNTAGT, per germline. This sample stems from a study of blood T cell repertoires in COVID-19. Per the original methods: Reference gene primers were amplified, and this amplification served to estimate nucleated cell counts. This table comes from immunoSEQ multiplex PCR, and its TCRdb copy is limited to in-frame clones, with some not included. V, J and clone size reflect that table, while D and trimming were determined from the DNA. The repertoire includes hundreds of thousands of clones, 82% of them detected once, and 4.5% to 5% sits in the top ten.

The TCR sequence derives from a woman aged 80 or over with active or convalescent COVID-19. The sequencing input was peripheral blood. The J gene is TRBJ2-7, the V gene TRBV6-4; possible D gene TRBD1, 5 bases. Here the CDR3 reads CASNDRREEQYF. DNA for the CDR3: TGTGCCAGCAACGACAGAAGGGAAGAGCAGTACTTC.